Listed here is a single TCR beta chain. Its target is unknown. Naive CD8 cells were CD45RO-negative, positively selected for CCR7, excluding terminally differentiated effector memory CD45RA+ cells. This sample was taken from a study of shared clonotypes between healthy human individuals. Study-wide results and caveats: Incomplete sequencing of sorted subsets was indicated by rarefaction despite large depth.

Trimming left V 2 bases short and J 7 bases short, with 11 bases between. The CDR3 extends over 13 amino acids. Germline V CDR1 and CDR2: SGHDN, FVKESK. Clones were read by immunoSEQ multiplex PCR, and TCRdb kept only the in-frame ones, dropping some. The sample yields over 2 million clones, less than 95% seen once. The sample comprised naive CD8+ T cells sorted from blood. This chain links TRBV14 with TRBJ1-1; D remains unclear. This receptor was taken from a man between 18 and 35 years old in good health. The DNA for the CDR3 is TGTGCCAGCAGCCAATCTCATTGGGGTGAAGCTTTCTTT. It yields the protein CASSQSHWGEAFF.